This is a list of T cell receptor beta chains from one sample in a study of graft-versus-host responses after intestinal transplantation. Clones were sequenced by immunoSEQ multiplex PCR, and TCRdb holds only the in-frame ones, with some missing. Of 6,500 to 9,000 clones listed, roughly 92% were seen once; the top ten hold around 2.3%. This specimen consisted of PBMCs, obtained 11 days after intestinal transplantation. Source of these receptors: a human patient who received an intestinal transplant, so some T cells may come from the graft donor. Each CDR3 is given with its conserved first and last residue. D genes are given only for firm matches. A clone size is listed for some rows: how often the clone was seen (once, few, many), or a class if it is expanded.

NA	TRBV6-5	TRBJ1-1	NA	CASSYSRTVNTEAFF	TGTGCCAGCAGTTACTCGAGGACAGTGAACACTGAAGCTTTCTTT
NA	TRBV7-9	TRBJ1-1	NA	CASSLALGGTEAFF	TGTGCCAGCAGCTTAGCGCTGGGGGGCACTGAAGCTTTCTTT
NA	TRBV15	TRBJ1-5	NA	CATSRVPNSNQPQHF	TGTGCCACCAGCAGAGTTCCAAATAGCAATCAGCCCCAGCATTTT
NA	TRBV6-1	TRBJ2-6	NA	CASSGTGTGANVLTF	TGTGCCAGTAGCGGGACAGGGACCGGGGCCAACGTCCTGACTTTC
NA	TRBV5-1	TRBJ2-6	NA	CASSLAVTAGANVLTF	TGCGCCAGCAGCTTGGCGGTGACAGCTGGGGCCAACGTCCTGACTTTC
NA	TRBV28	TRBJ2-2	NA	CASSLMDRPNTGELFF	TGTGCCAGCAGTCTAATGGACAGACCGAACACCGGGGAGCTGTTTTTT
TRBD1	TRBV29-1	TRBJ1-1	NA	CSVEGGTASVEAFF	TGCAGCGTTGAAGGCGGGACAGCCTCGGTTGAAGCTTTCTTT
NA	TRBV4-1	TRBJ1-2	NA	CASSQDRFREGDGYTF	TGCGCCAGCAGCCAAGATCGATTCAGGGAGGGCGATGGCTACACCTTC
TRBD2	TRBV5-1	TRBJ2-1	NA	CASSEYSIAGGPYNEQFF	TGCGCCAGCAGCGAATACTCTATAGCGGGAGGGCCCTACAATGAGCAGTTCTTC
NA	TRBV19	TRBJ1-5	once	CASSPLTGDPNQPQHF	TGTGCCAGTAGCCCCTTGACAGGAGATCCCAATCAGCCCCAGCATTTT
NA	TRBV10-3	TRBJ1-2	once	CAISERTAIINYGYTF	TGTGCCATCAGTGAAAGGACAGCTATCATTAACTATGGCTACACCTTC
TRBD1	TRBV6-1	TRBJ1-5	once	CASGWDRHNQPQHF	TGTGCCAGCGGATGGGACAGACACAATCAGCCCCAGCATTTT
NA	TRBV6-1	TRBJ1-2	NA	CASSEETSPYGYTF	TGTGCCAGCAGTGAAGAAACTTCCCCCTATGGCTACACCTTC
NA	TRBV4-1	TRBJ1-4	NA	CASSQEWADEKLFF	TGCGCCAGCAGCCAAGAGTGGGCTGATGAAAAACTGTTTTTT
TRBD1	TRBV5-1	TRBJ1-2	NA	CASSLTGEDGYTF	TGCGCCAGCAGCTTGACAGGGGAGGACGGCTACACCTTC
TRBD2	TRBV11-1	TRBJ2-7	once	CASSAGTSGGTTAQYF	TGTGCCAGCAGCGCTGGGACTAGCGGGGGGACTACGGCTCAGTACTTC
NA	TRBV5-4	TRBJ2-2	NA	CASSLATGPSGELFF	TGTGCCAGCAGCTTGGCCACAGGGCCATCCGGGGAGCTGTTTTTT
TRBD1	TRBV19	TRBJ2-1	NA	CAVLGTDNEQFF	TGTGCCGTTCTAGGGACAGACAATGAGCAGTTCTTC
NA	TRBV2	TRBJ2-7	NA	CAITHSQGSYEQYF	TGTGCCATAACTCATTCCCAGGGATCCTACGAGCAGTACTTC
NA	TRBV5-4	TRBJ2-7	NA	CASSLNGVYEQYF	TGTGCCAGCAGCTTAAACGGGGTCTACGAGCAGTACTTC
NA	TRBV5-6	TRBJ1-2	NA	CASSLQGHGYTF	TGTGCCAGCAGCTTGCAGGGGCACGGCTACACCTTC
NA	TRBV11-3	TRBJ1-2	NA	CASSLGITDNYGYTF	TGTGCCAGCAGCTTAGGTATAACAGACAACTATGGCTACACCTTC
TRBD1	TRBV11-2	TRBJ1-2	NA	CASTSTGTAKIYGYTF	TGTGCCAGCACAAGCACCGGGACAGCTAAGATCTATGGCTACACCTTC
NA	TRBV5-1	TRBJ2-1	NA	CASSLGDKLYNEQFF	TGCGCCAGCAGCTTAGGCGACAAGCTTTACAATGAGCAGTTCTTC
NA	TRBV4-2	TRBJ2-7	NA	CASSHLGQDRTYEQYF	TGTGCCAGCAGCCATTTAGGGCAAGACAGGACCTACGAGCAGTACTTC
TRBD2	TRBV7-6	TRBJ2-2	NA	CASSLERLAENTGELFF	TGTGCCAGCAGCTTAGAGCGGCTAGCGGAGAACACCGGGGAGCTGTTTTTT
NA	TRBV28	TRBJ1-3	NA	CASSLAGAAGNTIYF	TGTGCCAGCAGTTTGGCAGGGGCCGCTGGAAACACCATATATTTT
TRBD2	TRBV19	TRBJ2-1	NA	CASRFRGGAYNEQFF	TGTGCCAGTAGGTTCCGGGGGGGGGCCTACAATGAGCAGTTCTTC
TRBD2	TRBV27	TRBJ2-1	NA	CASSLTRLAEDYNEQFF	TGTGCCAGCAGCCTAACCCGACTAGCGGAGGACTACAATGAGCAGTTCTTC
TRBD1	TRBV13	TRBJ1-1	NA	CASSPAGTGVNTEAFF	TGTGCCAGCAGCCCGGCGGGGACAGGAGTGAACACTGAAGCTTTCTTT
TRBD1	TRBV11-2	TRBJ2-7	NA	CASSLGGRGLEGF	TGTGCCAGCAGCTTAGGTGGCAGGGGGCTCGAGGGCTTC
NA	TRBV28	TRBJ2-1	NA	CASSTSSEQFF	TGTGCCAGCAGCACCTCTAGTGAGCAGTTCTTC
TRBD2	TRBV30	TRBJ2-5	NA	CAWSGGGAQETQYF	TGTGCCTGGAGTGGGGGAGGGGCTCAAGAGACCCAGTACTTC
TRBD1	TRBV27	TRBJ2-7	NA	CASSPRQGYEQYF	TGTGCCAGCAGTCCTCGACAGGGCTACGAGCAGTACTTC
TRBD2	TRBV6-4	TRBJ2-2	NA	CASSKGTSDTGELFF	TGTGCCAGCAGTAAAGGGACTAGCGACACCGGGGAGCTGTTTTTT
TRBD1	TRBV5-5	TRBJ1-1	NA	CASSFTFGTVNTEAFF	TGTGCCAGCAGCTTCACGTTCGGGACAGTGAACACTGAAGCTTTCTTT
NA	TRBV20-1	TRBJ2-5	NA	CSYSHQETQYF	TGCAGTTACTCACACCAAGAGACCCAGTACTTC
TRBD1	TRBV4-1	TRBJ1-3	few	CASSQTFLGTVSGNTIYF	TGCGCCAGCAGCCAGACCTTTCTCGGGACAGTCTCTGGAAACACCATATATTTT
TRBD1	TRBV4-1	TRBJ2-7	once	CASSPTSGTGGSYEQYF	TGCGCCAGCAGCCCCACCTCCGGGACAGGGGGGTCCTACGAGCAGTACTTC
NA	TRBV27	TRBJ2-5	NA	CAPSGGETQYF	TGTGCCCCCTCGGGCGGGGAGACCCAGTACTTC
NA	TRBV7-6	TRBJ2-2	NA	CASSFSPNTGELFF	TGTGCCAGCAGCTTTTCCCCTAACACCGGGGAGCTGTTTTTT
NA	TRBV7-9	TRBJ2-5	NA	CASSARGGETQYF	TGTGCCAGCAGCGCTCGGGGAGGAGAGACCCAGTACTTC
NA	TRBV30	TRBJ1-1	NA	CAWSVGAGEAEAFF	TGTGCCTGGAGTGTCGGGGCTGGGGAGGCTGAAGCTTTCTTT
NA	TRBV2	TRBJ1-1	NA	CATKKKQGWGTEAFF	TGTGCCACGAAGAAAAAACAGGGTTGGGGGACTGAAGCTTTCTTT
TRBD1	TRBV5-6	TRBJ1-2	NA	CASSLDRGYGYTF	TGTGCCAGCAGCTTGGACAGGGGTTATGGCTACACCTTC
NA	TRBV7-9	TRBJ1-1	few	CASSLGEWFTEAFF	TGTGCCAGCAGCTTAGGAGAGTGGTTCACTGAAGCTTTCTTT
NA	TRBV9	TRBJ1-2	NA	CASGEEGGWNGYTF	TGTGCCAGCGGGGAGGAGGGGGGGTGGAATGGCTACACCTTC
TRBD2	TRBV7-9	TRBJ2-1	NA	CASSLGLAGPNEQFF	TGTGCCAGCAGCCTCGGGCTAGCGGGACCCAATGAGCAGTTCTTC
TRBD1	TRBV5-1	TRBJ2-1	NA	CASSLDLGTGPNEQFF	TGCGCCAGCAGCTTGGATCTCGGGACAGGGCCCAATGAGCAGTTCTTC
TRBD1	TRBV28	TRBJ2-7	NA	CASSPRGRAHYEQYF	TGTGCCAGCAGCCCCAGGGGGCGGGCTCACTACGAGCAGTACTTC